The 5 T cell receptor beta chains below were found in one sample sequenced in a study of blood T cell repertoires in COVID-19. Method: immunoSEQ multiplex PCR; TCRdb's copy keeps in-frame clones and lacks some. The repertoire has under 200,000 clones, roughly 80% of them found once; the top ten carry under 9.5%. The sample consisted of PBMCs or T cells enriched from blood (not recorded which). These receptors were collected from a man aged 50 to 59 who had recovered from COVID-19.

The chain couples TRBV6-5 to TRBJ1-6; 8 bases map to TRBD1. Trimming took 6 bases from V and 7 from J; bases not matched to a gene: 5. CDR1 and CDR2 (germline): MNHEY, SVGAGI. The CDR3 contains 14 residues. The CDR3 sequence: CASRLDRGNSPLHF. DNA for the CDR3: TGTGCCAGCAGACTCGACAGGGGCAATTCACCCCTCCACTTT.

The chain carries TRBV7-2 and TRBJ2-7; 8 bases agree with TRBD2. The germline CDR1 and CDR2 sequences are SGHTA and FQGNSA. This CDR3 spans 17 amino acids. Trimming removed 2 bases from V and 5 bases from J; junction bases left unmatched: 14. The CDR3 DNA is TGTGCCAGCAGCTTATCGGTATGGCTATCGGGAGGGAACGAGCAGTACTTC. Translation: CASSLSVWLSGGNEQYF.

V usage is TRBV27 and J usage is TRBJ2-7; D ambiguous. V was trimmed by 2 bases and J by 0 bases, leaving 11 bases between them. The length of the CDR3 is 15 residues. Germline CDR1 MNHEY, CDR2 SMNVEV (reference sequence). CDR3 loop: CASSLNPLSSYEQYF. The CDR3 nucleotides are TGTGCCAGCAGTTTAAATCCTCTATCCTCCTACGAGCAGTACTTC.

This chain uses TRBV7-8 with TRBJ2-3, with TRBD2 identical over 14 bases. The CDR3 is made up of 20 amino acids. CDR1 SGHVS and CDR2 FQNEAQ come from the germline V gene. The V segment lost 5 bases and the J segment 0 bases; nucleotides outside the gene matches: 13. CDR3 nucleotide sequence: TGTGCCAGCAGCCTATCCCACGGACTAGCGGGGGGACCTAGCACAGATACGCAGTATTTT. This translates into CASSLSHGLAGGPSTDTQYF.

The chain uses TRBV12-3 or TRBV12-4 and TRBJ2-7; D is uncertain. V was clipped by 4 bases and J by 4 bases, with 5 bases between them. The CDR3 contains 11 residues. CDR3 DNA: TGTGCCAGCAGTTCTTTGTACGAGCAGTACTTC. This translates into CASSSLYEQYF.